A selection of T cell receptor beta chains follows, all from one sample in a study of Tregs in tolerant kidney transplant recipients. The method was immunoSEQ multiplex PCR; TCRdb's version includes in-frame clones alone and lacks a portion of them. Of some 64,000 clones listed, around 98% are singletons. The material sequenced was Tregs from blood, taken before the transplant. These receptors all come from a human donor who received a combined kidney and bone marrow transplant. CDR3s include the opening cysteine and the closing phenylalanine or tryptophan. A D gene is named only where the DNA matches it firmly. The listing skips clone size in some rows; elsewhere it reads once, few, many or a size class.

j_call d_call clone_size v_call cdr3_aa cdr3_nt
TRBJ2-7 NA once TRBV25-1 CASSQGLVIHEQYF TGTGCCAGCAGCCAGGGCCTAGTTATCCACGAGCAGTACTTC
TRBJ2-6 NA NA TRBV9 CASSAPLGSGANVLTF TGTGCCAGCAGCGCTCCCCTAGGCTCTGGGGCCAACGTCCTGACTTTC
TRBJ2-7 TRBD2 NA TRBV6-5 CASGRTGGIGEQYF TGTGCCAGCGGGCGGACCGGGGGGATCGGGGAGCAGTACTTC
TRBJ2-3 NA once TRBV5-1 CASSLMASLDTQYF TGCGCCAGCAGCTTGATGGCTAGCTTGGATACGCAGTATTTT
TRBJ2-6 NA NA TRBV19 CASRGRRVTLSGANVLTF TGTGCCAGTAGAGGCCGGAGGGTCACCCTCTCTGGGGCCAACGTCCTGACTTTC
TRBJ2-5 NA NA TRBV30 CAWSHTPIEETQYF TGTGCCTGGAGTCACACCCCAATCGAAGAGACCCAGTACTTC
TRBJ2-7 NA once TRBV5-1 CASSLKTGLFYEQYF TGCGCCAGCAGCTTGAAAACAGGCCTTTTCTACGAGCAGTACTTC
TRBJ2-5 TRBD1 NA TRBV7-2 CASSRRTGYETQYF TGTGCCAGCAGCAGAAGGACAGGGTATGAGACCCAGTACTTC
TRBJ2-5 TRBD2 once TRBV29-1 CSVGVAGGWETQYF TGCAGCGTCGGGGTTGCGGGGGGCTGGGAGACCCAGTACTTC
TRBJ2-2 TRBD2 NA TRBV5-1 CASSLDRLAGMNTGELFF TGCGCCAGCAGCTTGGATCGACTAGCGGGAATGAACACCGGGGAGCTGTTTTTT
TRBJ2-7 TRBD1 NA TRBV4-2 CASSQGVTGSSYEQYF TGTGCCAGCAGCCAGGGGGTGACAGGGAGCTCCTACGAGCAGTACTTC
TRBJ2-5 TRBD1 NA TRBV5-6 CASSLEQGAYLETQETQYF TGTGCCAGCAGCTTGGAACAGGGGGCGTATCTGGAGACCCAAGAGACCCAGTACTTC
TRBJ2-7 TRBD1 NA TRBV11-2 CASSITGTGGYEQYF TGTGCCAGCAGCATCACCGGGACAGGGGGCTACGAGCAGTACTTC
TRBJ1-2 NA NA TRBV20-1 CSASRVGYTF TGCAGTGCCAGCAGGGTCGGCTACACCTTC
TRBJ1-2 TRBD1 NA TRBV5-1 CASGPGTGGHGYTF TGCGCCAGCGGACCCGGGACAGGGGGCCATGGCTACACCTTC
TRBJ2-4 NA NA TRBV11-2 CASSRAQSGVWGNIQYF TGTGCCAGCAGCCGTGCACAGTCGGGGGTGTGGGGAAACATTCAGTACTTC
TRBJ2-7 NA NA TRBV5-5 CASSWATREPSRYEQYF TGTGCCAGCAGCTGGGCTACGCGGGAACCCTCCAGATACGAGCAGTACTTC
TRBJ1-2 TRBD1 NA TRBV6-5 CASSYGQGFYGYTF TGTGCCAGCAGTTACGGACAGGGATTCTATGGCTACACCTTC
TRBJ1-6 NA NA TRBV2 CASNIYLRSYNSPLHF TGTGCCAGCAACATTTACCTTCGCTCCTATAATTCACCCCTCCACTTT
TRBJ2-7 TRBD1 NA TRBV19 CASSIDRAYEQYF TGTGCCAGTAGTATCGACAGGGCCTACGAGCAGTACTTC
TRBJ2-2 TRBD1 NA TRBV5-6 CASSRGATGVVTGELFF TGTGCCAGCTCCCGTGGGGCGACAGGGGTGGTCACCGGGGAGCTGTTTTTT
TRBJ2-1 NA NA TRBV7-2 CASSLRSGLGNEQFF TGTGCCAGCAGCTTGCGCAGCGGTCTTGGGAATGAGCAGTTCTTC
TRBJ2-1 NA NA TRBV19 CASSIFSNEQFF TGTGCCAGTAGTATATTTTCGAATGAGCAGTTCTTC
TRBJ2-3 NA NA TRBV2 CASSVGRADTQYF TGTGCCAGCAGTGTCGGCAGGGCAGATACGCAGTATTTT